The entry that follows covers one T cell receptor (beta chain) sequence. Its antigen is as yet unknown. The sample originates from a study of T cell responses to AZD1222 COVID-19 vaccine. Study-wide findings and caveats: Epitopes outside B.1.351 and B.1.1.7 mutated regions reportedly drew nearly half of spike TCRs.

TCRdb's table, derived via immunoSEQ multiplex PCR, lists solely in-frame clones and lacks some. Of roughly 130,000 clones detected, approximately 90% appear once; the ten largest clones hold 1.4% to 1.5%. The CDR3 covers 13 residues. Trimming stripped 6 bases from V and 2 bases from J, with 10 bases between. The chain carries TRBV12-3 or TRBV12-4 and TRBJ1-1; perhaps TRBD1 as D (5 bases). Sequenced here: peripheral blood, sampled on day 0 of AZD1222 vaccination. This clonotype was obtained from an adult in good health. The CDR3 reads CASRNGHNTEAFF. CDR3 nucleotide sequence: TGTGCCAGCAGAAATGGACACAACACTGAAGCTTTCTTT.